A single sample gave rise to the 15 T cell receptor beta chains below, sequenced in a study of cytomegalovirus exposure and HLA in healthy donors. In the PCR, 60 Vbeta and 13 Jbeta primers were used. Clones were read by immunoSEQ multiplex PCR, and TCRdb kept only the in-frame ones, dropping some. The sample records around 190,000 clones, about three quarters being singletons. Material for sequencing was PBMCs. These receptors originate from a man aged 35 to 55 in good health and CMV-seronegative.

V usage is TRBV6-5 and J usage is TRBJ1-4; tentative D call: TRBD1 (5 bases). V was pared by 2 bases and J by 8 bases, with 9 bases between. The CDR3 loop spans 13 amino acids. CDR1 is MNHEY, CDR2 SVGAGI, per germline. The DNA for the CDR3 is TGTGCCAGCAGTTACGGGGGGTTCGAAAAACTGTTTTTT. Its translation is CASSYGGFEKLFF.

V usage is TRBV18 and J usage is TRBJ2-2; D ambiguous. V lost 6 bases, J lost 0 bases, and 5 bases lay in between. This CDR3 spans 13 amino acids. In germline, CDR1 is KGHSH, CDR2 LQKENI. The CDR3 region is CASSSTNTGELFF. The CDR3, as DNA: TGTGCCAGCTCGTCAACGAACACCGGGGAGCTGTTTTTT.

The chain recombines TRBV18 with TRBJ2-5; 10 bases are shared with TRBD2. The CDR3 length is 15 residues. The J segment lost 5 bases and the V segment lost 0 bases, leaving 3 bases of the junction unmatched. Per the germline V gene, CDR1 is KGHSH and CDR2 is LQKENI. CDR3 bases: TGTGCCAGCTCACCACCGGCTAGCGGGAGTGAGACCCAGTACTTC. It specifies CASSPPASGSETQYF. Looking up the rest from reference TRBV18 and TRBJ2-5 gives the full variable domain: NAGVMQNPRHLVRRRGQEARLRCSPMKGHSHVYWYRQLPEEGLKFMVYLQKENIIDESGMPKERFSAEFPKEGPSILRIQQVVRGDSAAYFCASSPPASGSETQYFGPGTRLLVL.

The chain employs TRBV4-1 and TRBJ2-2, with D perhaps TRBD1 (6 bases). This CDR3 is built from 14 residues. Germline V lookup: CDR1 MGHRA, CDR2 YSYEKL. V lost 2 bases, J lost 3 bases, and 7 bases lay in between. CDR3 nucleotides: TGCGCCAGCAGCCAACAGGGGTACACCGGGGAGCTGTTTTTT. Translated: CASSQQGYTGELFF.

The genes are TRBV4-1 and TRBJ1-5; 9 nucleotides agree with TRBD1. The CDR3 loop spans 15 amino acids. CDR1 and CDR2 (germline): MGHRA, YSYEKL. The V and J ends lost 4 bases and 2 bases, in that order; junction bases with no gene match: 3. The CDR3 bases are TGCGCCAGCAGCCTCGGGACAGGGCGCAATCAGCCCCAGCATTTT. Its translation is CASSLGTGRNQPQHF.

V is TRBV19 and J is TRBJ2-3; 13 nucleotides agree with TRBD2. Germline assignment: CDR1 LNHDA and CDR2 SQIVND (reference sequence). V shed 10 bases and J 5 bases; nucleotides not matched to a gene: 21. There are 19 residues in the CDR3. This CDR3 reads CATSQLGTSGAGRRDTQYF. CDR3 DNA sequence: TGTGCCACCTCTCAACTAGGGACTAGCGGGGCCGGACGAAGAGATACGCAGTATTTT. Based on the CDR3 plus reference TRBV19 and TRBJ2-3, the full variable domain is DGGITQSPKYLFRKEGQNVTLSCEQNLNHDAMYWYRQDPGQGLRLIYYSQIVNDFQKGDIAEGYSVSREKKESFPLTVTSAQKNPTAFYLCATSQLGTSGAGRRDTQYFGPGTRLTVL.

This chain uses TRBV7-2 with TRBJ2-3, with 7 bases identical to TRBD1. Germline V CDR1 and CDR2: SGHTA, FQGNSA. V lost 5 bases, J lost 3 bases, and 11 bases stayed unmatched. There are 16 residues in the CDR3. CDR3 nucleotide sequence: TGTGCCAGCAGCGGAACCCGGGACAGACTAACAGATACGCAGTATTTT. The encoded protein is CASSGTRDRLTDTQYF. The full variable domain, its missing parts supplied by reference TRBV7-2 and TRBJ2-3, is GAGVSQSPSNKVTEKGKDVELRCDPISGHTALYWYRQSLGQGLEFLIYFQGNSAPDKSGLPSDRFSAERTGGSVSTLTIQRTQQEDSAVYLCASSGTRDRLTDTQYFGPGTRLTVL.

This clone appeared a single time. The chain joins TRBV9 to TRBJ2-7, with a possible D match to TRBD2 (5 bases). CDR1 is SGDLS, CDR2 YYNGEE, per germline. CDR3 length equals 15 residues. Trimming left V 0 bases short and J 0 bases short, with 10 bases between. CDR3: CASSVEASLSYEQYF. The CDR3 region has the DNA TGTGCCAGCAGCGTAGAGGCTAGCCTCTCCTACGAGCAGTACTTC.

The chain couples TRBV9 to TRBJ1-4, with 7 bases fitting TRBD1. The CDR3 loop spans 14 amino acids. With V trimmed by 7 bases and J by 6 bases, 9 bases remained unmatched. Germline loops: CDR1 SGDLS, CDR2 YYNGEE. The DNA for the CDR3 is TGTGCCAGCGGCACGACAGGGCGTCATGAAAAACTGTTTTTT. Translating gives CASGTTGRHEKLFF. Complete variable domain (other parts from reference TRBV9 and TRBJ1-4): DSGVTQTPKHLITATGQRVTLRCSPRSGDLSVYWYQQSLDQGLQFLIQYYNGEERAKGNILERFSAQQFPDLHSELNLSSLELGDSALYFCASGTTGRHEKLFFGSGTQLSVL.

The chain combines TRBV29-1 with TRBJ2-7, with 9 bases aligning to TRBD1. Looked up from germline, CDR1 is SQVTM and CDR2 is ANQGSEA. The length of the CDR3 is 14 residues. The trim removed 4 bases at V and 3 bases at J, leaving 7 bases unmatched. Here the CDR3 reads CSVVEGQGIYEQYF. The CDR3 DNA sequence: TGCAGCGTTGTTGAGGGACAGGGAATCTACGAGCAGTACTTC.

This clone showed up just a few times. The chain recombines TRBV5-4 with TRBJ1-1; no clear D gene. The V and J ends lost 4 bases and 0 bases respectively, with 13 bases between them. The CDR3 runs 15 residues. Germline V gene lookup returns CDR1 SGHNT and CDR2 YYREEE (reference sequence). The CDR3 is CASSDAVKVNTEAFF. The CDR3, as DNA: TGTGCCAGCAGCGACGCGGTGAAAGTGAACACTGAAGCTTTCTTT.

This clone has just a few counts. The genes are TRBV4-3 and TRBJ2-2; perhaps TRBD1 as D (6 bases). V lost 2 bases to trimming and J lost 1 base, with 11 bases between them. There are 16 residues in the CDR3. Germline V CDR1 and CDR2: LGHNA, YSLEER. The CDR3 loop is CASSQRQDLNTGELFF. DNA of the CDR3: TGCGCCAGCAGCCAACGACAGGATTTGAACACCGGGGAGCTGTTTTTT.

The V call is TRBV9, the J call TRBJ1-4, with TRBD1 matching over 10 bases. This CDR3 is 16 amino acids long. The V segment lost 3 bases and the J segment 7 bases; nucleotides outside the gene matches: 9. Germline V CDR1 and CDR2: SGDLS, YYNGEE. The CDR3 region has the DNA TGTGCCAGCAGCGCAGCCCAGGGGACAGGGGTTGAAAAACTGTTTTTT. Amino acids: CASSAAQGTGVEKLFF.

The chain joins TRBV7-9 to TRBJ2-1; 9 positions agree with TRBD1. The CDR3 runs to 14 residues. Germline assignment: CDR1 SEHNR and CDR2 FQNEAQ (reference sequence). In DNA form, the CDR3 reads TGTGCTGGTGGACAGGGGATAAACTACAATGAGCAGTTCTTC. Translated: CAGGQGINYNEQFF.

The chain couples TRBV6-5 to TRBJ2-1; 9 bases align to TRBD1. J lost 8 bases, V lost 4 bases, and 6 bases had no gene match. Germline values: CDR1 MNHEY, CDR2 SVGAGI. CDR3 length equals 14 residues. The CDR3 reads CASSSTGGMDEQFF. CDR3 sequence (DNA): TGTGCCAGCAGTTCCACAGGGGGCATGGATGAGCAGTTCTTC.